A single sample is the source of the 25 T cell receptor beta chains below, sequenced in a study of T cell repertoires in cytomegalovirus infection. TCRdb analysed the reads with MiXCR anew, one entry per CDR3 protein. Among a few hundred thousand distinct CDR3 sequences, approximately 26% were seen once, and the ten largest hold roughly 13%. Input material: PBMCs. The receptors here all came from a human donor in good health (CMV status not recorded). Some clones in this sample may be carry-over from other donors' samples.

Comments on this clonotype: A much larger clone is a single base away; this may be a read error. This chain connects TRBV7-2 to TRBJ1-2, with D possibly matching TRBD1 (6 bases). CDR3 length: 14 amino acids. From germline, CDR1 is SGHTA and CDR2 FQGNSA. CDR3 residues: CAGRRGAMDYGYTF. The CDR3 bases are TGTGCCGGCAGGAGGGGGGCGATGGACTATGGCTACACCTTC.

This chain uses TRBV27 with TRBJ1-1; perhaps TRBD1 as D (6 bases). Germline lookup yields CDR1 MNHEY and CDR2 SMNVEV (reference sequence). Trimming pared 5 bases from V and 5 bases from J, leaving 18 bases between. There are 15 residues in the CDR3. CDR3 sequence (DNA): TGTGCCAGCAGTGAATTACAGGGACTCGGGACTGAAGCTTTCTTT. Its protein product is CASSELQGLGTEAFF.

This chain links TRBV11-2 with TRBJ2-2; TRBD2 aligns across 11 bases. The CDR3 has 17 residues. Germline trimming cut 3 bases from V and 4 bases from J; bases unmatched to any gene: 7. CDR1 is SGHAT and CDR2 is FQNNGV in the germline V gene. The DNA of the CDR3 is TGTGCCAGCAGCTTCACCGGGACTAGCGGACCCACCGGGGAGCTGTTTTTT. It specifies CASSFTGTSGPTGELFF.

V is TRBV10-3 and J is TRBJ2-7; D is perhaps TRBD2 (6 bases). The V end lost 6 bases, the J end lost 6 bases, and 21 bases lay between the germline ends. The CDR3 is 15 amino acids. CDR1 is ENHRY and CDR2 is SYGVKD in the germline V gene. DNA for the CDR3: TGTGCCATCAGAGCAAGCGGTACCGGGAGCGCCGAGCAGTACGTC. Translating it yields CAIRASGTGSAEQYV.

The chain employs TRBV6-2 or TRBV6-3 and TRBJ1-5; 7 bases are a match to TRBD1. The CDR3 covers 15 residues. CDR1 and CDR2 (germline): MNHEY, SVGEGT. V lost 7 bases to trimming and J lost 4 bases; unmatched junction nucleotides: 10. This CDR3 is CASTIMGQRNQPQHF. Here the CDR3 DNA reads TGTGCCAGCACTATTATGGGACAGCGGAATCAGCCCCAGCATTTT.

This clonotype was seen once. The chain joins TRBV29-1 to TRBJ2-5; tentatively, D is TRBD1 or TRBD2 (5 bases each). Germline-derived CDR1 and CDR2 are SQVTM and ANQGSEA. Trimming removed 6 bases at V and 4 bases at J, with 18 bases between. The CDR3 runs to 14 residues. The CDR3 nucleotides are TGCAGCGTCCTGGCGAGGGGAGTAGGAGAGACCCAGTACTTC. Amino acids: CSVLARGVGETQYF.

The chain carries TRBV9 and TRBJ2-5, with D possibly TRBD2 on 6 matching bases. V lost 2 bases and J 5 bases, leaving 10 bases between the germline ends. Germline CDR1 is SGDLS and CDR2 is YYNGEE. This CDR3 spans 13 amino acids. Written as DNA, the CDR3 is TGTGCCAGCAGCGTCGGGGGTAGGGAGACCCAGTACTTC. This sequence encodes CASSVGGRETQYF.

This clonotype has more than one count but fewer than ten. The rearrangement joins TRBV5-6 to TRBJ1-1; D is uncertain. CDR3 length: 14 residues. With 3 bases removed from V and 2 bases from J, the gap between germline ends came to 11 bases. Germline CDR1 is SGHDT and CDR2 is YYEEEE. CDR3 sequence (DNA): TGTGCCAGCAGCTGGCTGGCTGCAAACACTGAAGCTTTCTTT. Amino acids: CASSWLAANTEAFF.

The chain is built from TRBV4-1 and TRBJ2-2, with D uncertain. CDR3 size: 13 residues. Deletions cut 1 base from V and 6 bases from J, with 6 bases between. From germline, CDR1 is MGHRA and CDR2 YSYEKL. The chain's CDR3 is CASSQVLAGELFF. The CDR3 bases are TGCGCCAGCAGCCAAGTTCTAGCCGGGGAGCTGTTTTTT.

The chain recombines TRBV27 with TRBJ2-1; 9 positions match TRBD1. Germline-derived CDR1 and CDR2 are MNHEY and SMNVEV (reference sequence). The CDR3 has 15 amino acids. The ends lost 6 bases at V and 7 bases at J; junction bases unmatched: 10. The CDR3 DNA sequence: TGTGCCAGCAGCTCCGGGACAGGGATCGGTAATGAGCAGTTCTTC. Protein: CASSSGTGIGNEQFF.

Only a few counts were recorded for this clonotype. For the CDR3, the DNA is TGTGCCAGCAGCCCAGGGTCTACCCCCCTCCACTTT. This gives the protein CASSPGSTPLHF. The chain couples TRBV7-6 to TRBJ1-6, with D perhaps TRBD1 (5 bases). Germline V gives CDR1 SGHVS, CDR2 FNYEAQ. The germline V and J ends were trimmed by 5 bases and 13 bases, with 12 bases remaining between them. The CDR3 extends over 12 amino acids.

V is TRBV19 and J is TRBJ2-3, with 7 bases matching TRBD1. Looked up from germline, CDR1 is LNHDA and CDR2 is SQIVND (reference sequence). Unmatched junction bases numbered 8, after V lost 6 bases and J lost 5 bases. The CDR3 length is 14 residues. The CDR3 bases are TGTGCCAGTAGAAACAGGGGTGTCCGAGATACGCAGTATTTT. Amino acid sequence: CASRNRGVRDTQYF.

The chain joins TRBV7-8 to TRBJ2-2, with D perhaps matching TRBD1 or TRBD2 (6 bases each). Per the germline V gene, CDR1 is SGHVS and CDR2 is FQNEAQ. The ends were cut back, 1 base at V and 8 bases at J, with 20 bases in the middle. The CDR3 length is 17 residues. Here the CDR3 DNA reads TGTGCCAGCAGCTTAGTAGGGGGGAGGCCTGGAACTGGGGAGCTGTTTTTT. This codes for CASSLVGGRPGTGELFF.

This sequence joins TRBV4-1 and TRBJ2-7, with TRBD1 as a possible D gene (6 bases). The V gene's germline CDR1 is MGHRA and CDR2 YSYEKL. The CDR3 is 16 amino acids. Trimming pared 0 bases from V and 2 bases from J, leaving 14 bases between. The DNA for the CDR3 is TGCGCCAGCAGCCAAGATGCCCCGGACAGTGCCTACGAGCAGTACGTC. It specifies CASSQDAPDSAYEQYV.

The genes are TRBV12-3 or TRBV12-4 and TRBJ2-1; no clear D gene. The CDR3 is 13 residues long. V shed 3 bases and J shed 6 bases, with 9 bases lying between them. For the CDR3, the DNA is TGTGCCAGCAGTTTCGACCATATCAATGAGCAGTTCTTC. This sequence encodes CASSFDHINEQFF.

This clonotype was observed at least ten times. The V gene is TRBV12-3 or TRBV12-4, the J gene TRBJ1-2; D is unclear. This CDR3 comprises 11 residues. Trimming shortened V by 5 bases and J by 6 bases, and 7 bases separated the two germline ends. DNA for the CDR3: TGTGCCAGCAGTACCCTTAATGGCTACACCTTC. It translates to CASSTLNGYTF.

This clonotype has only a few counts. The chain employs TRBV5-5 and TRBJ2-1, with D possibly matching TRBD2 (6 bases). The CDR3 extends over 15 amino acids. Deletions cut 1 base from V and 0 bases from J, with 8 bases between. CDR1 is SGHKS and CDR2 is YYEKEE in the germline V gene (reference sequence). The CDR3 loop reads CASSLRGNSYNEQFF. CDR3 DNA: TGTGCCAGCAGCTTGCGGGGGAACTCCTACAATGAGCAGTTCTTC.

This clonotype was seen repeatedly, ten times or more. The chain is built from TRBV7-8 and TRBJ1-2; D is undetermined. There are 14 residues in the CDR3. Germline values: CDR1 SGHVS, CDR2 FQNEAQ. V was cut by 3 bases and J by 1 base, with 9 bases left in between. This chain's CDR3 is CASSLKRVNYGYTF. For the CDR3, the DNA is TGTGCCAGCAGCTTGAAGAGGGTTAACTATGGCTACACCTTC.

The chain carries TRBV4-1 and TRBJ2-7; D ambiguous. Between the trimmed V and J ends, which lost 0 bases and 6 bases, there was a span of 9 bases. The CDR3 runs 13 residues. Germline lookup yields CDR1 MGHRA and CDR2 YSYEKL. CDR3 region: CASSQEWGSEQYF. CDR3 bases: TGCGCCAGCAGCCAAGAGTGGGGTTCCGAGCAGTACTTC.

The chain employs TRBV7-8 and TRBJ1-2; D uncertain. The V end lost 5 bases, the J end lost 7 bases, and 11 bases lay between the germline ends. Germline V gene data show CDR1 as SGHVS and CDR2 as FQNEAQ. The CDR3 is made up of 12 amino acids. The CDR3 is CASSGPMGGYTF. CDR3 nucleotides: TGTGCCAGCAGCGGACCTATGGGTGGCTACACCTTC.

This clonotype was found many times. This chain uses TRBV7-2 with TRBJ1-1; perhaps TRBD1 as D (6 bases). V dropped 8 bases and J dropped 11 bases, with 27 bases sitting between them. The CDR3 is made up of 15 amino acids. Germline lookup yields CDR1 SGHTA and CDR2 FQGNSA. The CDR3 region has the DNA TGTGCCAGCCGGAGTGCCGGGACAACCCCACTTTCTGCTTTCTTT. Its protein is CASRSAGTTPLSAFF.

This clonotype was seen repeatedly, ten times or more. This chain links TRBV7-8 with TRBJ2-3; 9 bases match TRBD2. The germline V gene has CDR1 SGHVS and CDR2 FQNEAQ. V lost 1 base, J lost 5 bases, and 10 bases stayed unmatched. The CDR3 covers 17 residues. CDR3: CASSLGVTSGAVDTQYF. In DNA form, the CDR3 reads TGTGCCAGCAGCTTAGGAGTGACTAGCGGAGCGGTAGATACGCAGTATTTT.

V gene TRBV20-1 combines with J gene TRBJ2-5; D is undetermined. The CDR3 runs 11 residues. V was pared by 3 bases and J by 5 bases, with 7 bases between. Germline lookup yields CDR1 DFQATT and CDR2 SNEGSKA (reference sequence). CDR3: CSARLRETQYF. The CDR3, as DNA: TGCAGTGCTAGGTTACGGGAGACCCAGTACTTC.

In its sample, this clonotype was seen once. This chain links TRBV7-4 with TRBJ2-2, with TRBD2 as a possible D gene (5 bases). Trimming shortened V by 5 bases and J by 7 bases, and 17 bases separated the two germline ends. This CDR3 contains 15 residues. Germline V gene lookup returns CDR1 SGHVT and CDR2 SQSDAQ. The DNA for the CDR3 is TGTGCCAGCAGCCTTGAGCAAGCGGCGGGCGGGGAGCTGTTTTTT. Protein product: CASSLEQAAGGELFF.

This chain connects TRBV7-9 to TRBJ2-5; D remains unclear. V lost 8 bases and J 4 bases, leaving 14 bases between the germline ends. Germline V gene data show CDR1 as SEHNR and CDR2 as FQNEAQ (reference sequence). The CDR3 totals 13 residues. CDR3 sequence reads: CASLGPPGETQYF. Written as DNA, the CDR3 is TGTGCCAGCCTTGGTCCCCCAGGAGAGACCCAGTACTTC.